This T cell receptor (beta chain) was observed in a study of cytomegalovirus exposure and HLA in healthy donors. Remarks on this clone: This sample also contains other DNA sequences that code for the same CDR3.

13 Jbeta primers and 60 Vbeta primers were used for the PCR. Only in-frame clones appear in the TCRdb table, and some are missing; sequencing was by immunoSEQ multiplex PCR. Of about 140,000 clones listed, approximately 70% are singletons. This CDR3 has 14 amino acids. V was cut by 2 bases and J by 0 bases, with 7 bases left in between. Germline CDR1 and CDR2: KGHSH and LQKENI. The V call is TRBV18, the J call TRBJ1-2, with no clear D. The clonotype was recovered from a woman between 25 and 40 years old in good health and CMV-seronegative. The sample comprised PBMCs. The CDR3 region is CASSPGTANYGYTF. The CDR3, as DNA: TGTGCCAGCTCACCAGGTACAGCTAACTATGGCTACACCTTC.